Below, 7 T cell receptor beta chains from the same sample are listed, as sequenced in a study of T cells in Graves' hyperthyroidism and ophthalmopathy. RNA transcripts gave rise to amplified TCR beta CDR3 regions. A set of HTBI primers served as the primers for a first-round RT-PCR of the TCR CDR3. MiXCR was run by TCRdb on the multiplex PCR reads, yielding one entry per CDR3 protein. Among about 480,000 distinct CDR3 sequences listed, around a fifth were seen once. Sequences were obtained from blood. The receptors derive from a woman in her seventies with Graves' ophthalmopathy.

V and J are TRBV30 and TRBJ1-2; D uncertain. CDR1 is GTSNPN and CDR2 is SVGIG in the germline V gene (reference sequence). This CDR3 spans 10 amino acids. The V gene lost 7 bases and the J gene lost 3 bases, with 6 bases spanning the gap. The CDR3: CALTHYGYTF. As DNA, the CDR3 is TGTGCCTTGACACACTATGGCTACACCTTC.

This chain links TRBV5-6 with TRBJ1-5; the D gene is possibly TRBD1 (6 bases). Trimming stripped 4 bases from V and 3 bases from J, with 20 bases between. Germline values: CDR1 SGHDT, CDR2 YYEEEE. The CDR3 is 17 amino acids. The CDR3 DNA follows: TGTGCCAGCAGCAGTACAGGGAGCCAAGGAAACAATCAGCCCCAGCATTTT. This codes for CASSSTGSQGNNQPQHF.

This clonotype was observed once. DNA of the CDR3: TGCGCCAGCAGGCGTTCGAGCGGGGAGCTGTTTTTT. Encoded protein: CASRRSSGELFF. The chain employs TRBV5-1 and TRBJ2-2; D unclear. Germline assignment: CDR1 SGHRS and CDR2 YFSETQ. The CDR3 is made up of 12 amino acids. V lost 5 bases to trimming and J lost 7 bases, with 9 bases between them.

The CDR3 loop reads CATSQLGEEFF. DNA of the CDR3: TGTGCCACCAGTCAATTAGGAGAAGAGTTCTTC. The chain recombines TRBV24-1 with TRBJ2-1; D gene unclear. Trimming removed 6 bases from V and 14 bases from J, with 13 bases in between. The CDR3 has 11 residues. Germline CDR1 reads KGHDR; CDR2 reads SFDVKD.

This clonotype was detected only a few times. The chain carries TRBV19 and TRBJ1-1, with D possibly being TRBD1 (5 bases). The length of the CDR3 is 17 residues. CDR1 LNHDA and CDR2 SQIVND come from the germline V gene (reference sequence). V was trimmed by 5 bases and J by 1 base, leaving 20 bases between them. The CDR3 sequence is CASSVGSRDAWNTEAFF. In nucleotides, the CDR3 is TGTGCCAGTAGTGTTGGTAGTAGGGACGCATGGAACACTGAAGCTTTCTTT.

The rearrangement joins TRBV4-3 to TRBJ2-3; D gene ambiguous. V lost 1 base to trimming and J lost 6 bases, with 8 bases between them. Germline V CDR1 and CDR2: LGHNA, YSLEER. CDR3 length: 13 amino acids. The CDR3 protein is CASSQVLADTQYF. For the CDR3, the DNA is TGCGCCAGCAGCCAAGTTCTCGCCGATACGCAGTATTTT.

The chain couples TRBV18 to TRBJ2-3, with 10 nucleotides matching TRBD2. J was trimmed by 0 bases and V by 4 bases; bases with no gene match: 4. The length of the CDR3 is 16 residues. Germline loops: CDR1 KGHSH, CDR2 LQKENI. CDR3 residues: CASSLKAGGSTDTQYF. CDR3 DNA sequence: TGTGCCAGCTCACTAAAAGCGGGAGGGAGCACAGATACGCAGTATTTT.